This TCR beta chain originates from a study of blood T cell repertoires in COVID-19. Overall study: Acute and convalescent COVID-19 samples came from the United States, Italy and Spain. T cells, B-cell-depleted T cells, or PBMCs supplied cDNA or gDNA.

In the original analysis: Estimates of nucleated cell counts were drawn from the amplification of reference gene primers. Assay used: immunoSEQ multiplex PCR; TCRdb lists only in-frame clones, some missing. D and trimming come from the DNA, and the V and J calls and clone size come from that table. The sample has over 250,000 clones; 70% to 90% are singletons. The V end was cut by 8 bases, the J end by 8 bases, with 9 bases between. The CDR3 has 11 residues. Germline V lookup: CDR1 MNHEY, CDR2 SVGAGI. The source material was peripheral blood. J is TRBJ1-4 and V is TRBV6-5; a possible D gene is TRBD1 (5 bases). The sequence was obtained from a woman between 70 and 85 years old with acute or convalescent COVID-19. CDR3 sequence: CASSGGEKLFF. CDR3 DNA sequence: TGTGCCAGCTCCGGGGGGGAAAAACTGTTTTTT.